Shown below are 17 T cell receptor beta chains from a single sample sequenced in a study of post-analysis software for immune sequencing data. Findings and limits, study-wide: Five or six TRBV segments were more frequent in patients than controls; TRBV5-6, TRBV5-1 and TRBV20-1 belonged to this group.

These receptors have no identified antigens. Each TCR beta cDNA library carried unique molecular identifiers. One entry per CDR3 protein results from TCRdb running MiXCR on the PCR reads. The sample records hundreds of thousands of distinct CDR3 sequences, approximately 46% being singletons. The sequencing sample was made of blood. Source of these receptors: a girl between 10 and 17 years old with multiple sclerosis.

V is TRBV6-6 and J is TRBJ2-1, with TRBD2 as a possible D gene (6 bases). Germline V gene data show CDR1 as MNHNY and CDR2 as SVGAGI (reference sequence). Trimming removed 5 bases at V and 8 bases at J, with 10 bases between. CDR3 size: 12 residues. DNA for the CDR3: TGTGCCAGCAGTCCTCTAGCGTATGAGCAGTTCTTC. This gives the protein CASSPLAYEQFF.

This clonotype was seen at least ten times. The chain has TRBV5-5 and TRBJ2-7, with TRBD2 as a possible D gene (6 bases). Germline-derived CDR1 and CDR2 are SGHKS and YYEKEE (reference sequence). Trimming stripped 0 bases from V and 7 bases from J, with 20 bases between. The CDR3 runs 16 residues. The CDR3 spells CASSLGPRIDRGEQYF. The CDR3 DNA follows: TGTGCCAGCAGCTTGGGTCCCCGGATAGACCGGGGGGAGCAGTACTTC.

The J gene is TRBJ2-5, the V gene TRBV2; TRBD2 matches at 10 bases. J gave up 11 bases and V 0 bases, and 9 bases lay outside the gene matches. The CDR3 contains 15 residues. The germline CDR1 and CDR2 sequences are SNHLY and FYNNEI. The CDR3 nucleotides are TGTGCCAGCAGTGAAGCGCTTAGCGGGAGGAGTGAGCAGTACTTC. Translation: CASSEALSGRSEQYF.

This clonotype was counted between two and nine times. At one end the junction does not follow the germline gene, possibly because of a read error. This rearrangement joins TRBV5-1 to TRBJ1-2, with unresolved D. The CDR3 loop spans 11 amino acids. CDR1 and CDR2 (germline): SGHRS, YFSETQ. In DNA, the CDR3 is TGCGCCAGCATGGGAACGGATGGTTACACCTTC. It is translated as CASMGTDGYTF.

A few counts support this clonotype. The rearrangement uses TRBV3-1 and TRBJ2-1; D may be TRBD1 (5 bases). Germline CDR1 reads LGHDT; CDR2 reads YNNKEL (reference sequence). With 2 bases removed from V and 10 bases from J, the gap between germline ends came to 15 bases. CDR3 length equals 14 residues. CDR3 nucleotides: TGTGCCAGCAGCCAATTTCAGGGTACCTACGAGCAGTTCTTC. Translation gives CASSQFQGTYEQFF.

V and J are TRBV19 and TRBJ2-6; 10 positions agree with TRBD1. The CDR3 is made up of 16 amino acids. CDR1 is LNHDA, CDR2 SQIVND, per germline (reference sequence). V gave up 4 bases and J gave up 0 bases; unmatched junction bases: 0. In nucleotides, the CDR3 is TGTGCCAGTAGTAGGACAGGGGGCTCTGGGGCCAACGTCCTGACTTTC. This encodes CASSRTGGSGANVLTF.

The chain combines TRBV18 with TRBJ1-6; D gene unclear. The CDR3 runs 13 residues. Trimming pared 4 bases from V and 5 bases from J, leaving 6 bases between. CDR1 is KGHSH and CDR2 is LQKENI in the germline V gene. This chain's CDR3 is CASSRGNNSPLHF. The CDR3 DNA is TGTGCCAGCTCACGGGGAAATAATTCACCCCTCCACTTT.

The chain has TRBV15 and TRBJ1-2; D is perhaps TRBD1 (5 bases). Per germline, CDR1 LNHNV and CDR2 YYDKDF (reference sequence). Trimming shortened V by 3 bases and J by 5 bases, and 13 bases separated the two germline ends. The CDR3 is 14 residues long. CDR3 nucleotide sequence: TGTGCCACCAGCAGCCTAGGGGAACGGTATGGCTACACCTTC. Amino acid sequence: CATSSLGERYGYTF.

J is TRBJ2-5 and V is TRBV12-3 or TRBV12-4; D unresolved. The CDR3 has 15 residues. Between the trimmed V and J ends, which lost 2 bases and 2 bases, there was a span of 12 bases. Here the CDR3 DNA reads TGTGCCAGCAGTTTAAATTGGCGGATTCAAGAGACCCAGTACTTC. This gives the protein CASSLNWRIQETQYF.

This chain joins TRBV5-1 and TRBJ2-7, with 9 bases that match TRBD2. Per the germline V gene, CDR1 is SGHRS and CDR2 is YFSETQ. This CDR3 spans 16 amino acids. The V and J ends lost 1 base and 5 bases, in that order; junction bases with no gene match: 10. CDR3 protein: CASSLPSVSGSNEQYF. DNA of the CDR3: TGCGCCAGCAGCTTGCCCTCTGTTAGCGGGAGTAACGAGCAGTACTTC.

The V and J genes are TRBV28 and TRBJ2-4; TRBD1 aligns across 9 bases. The J call may be in error: the DNA end matches TRBJ2-7 better. The CDR3 length is 14 residues. Germline V gene data show CDR1 as MDHEN and CDR2 as SYDVKM. CDR3 protein: CASRSTGGGYEQYF. CDR3 nucleotides: TGTGCCAGCAGGAGCACAGGGGGCGGCTACGAGCAGTACTTC.

Comments on this clonotype: One end of the junction does not line up with germline, which may come from a read error. The rearrangement joins TRBV7-9 to TRBJ2-5; 8 bases match TRBD2. The CDR3 is 13 amino acids. The germline CDR1 and CDR2 sequences are SEHNR and FQNEAQ (reference sequence). The CDR3 DNA reads TGTACCAGCAGCAGTAGCGGGATTGAGACCCAGTACTTC. Its translation is CTSSSSGIETQYF.

The CDR3 sequence is CASSPDGSPLHF. As DNA, the CDR3 is TGTGCCAGCAGCCCGGACGGTTCACCCCTCCACTTT. This sequence joins TRBV12-3 or TRBV12-4 and TRBJ1-6; D is undetermined. Deletions cut 6 bases from V and 9 bases from J, with 9 bases between. The CDR3 runs 12 residues.

This clonotype was observed a few times. V and J are TRBV10-3 and TRBJ1-2; D not resolved. V lost 11 bases and J 5 bases, leaving 15 bases between the germline ends. Germline values: CDR1 ENHRY, CDR2 SYGVKD. The CDR3 runs to 12 residues. The CDR3 is CASTTSLYGYTF. The CDR3 nucleotides are TGTGCCTCCACGACTAGCCTTTATGGCTACACCTTC.

The chain links TRBV29-1 to TRBJ2-3, with D tentatively TRBD2 (6 bases). The CDR3 consists of 15 residues. The germline gives CDR1 SQVTM, CDR2 ANQGSEA. V was shortened by 4 bases and J by 0 bases, with 14 bases between the two germline ends. The DNA for the CDR3 is TGCAGCGTTGGTGGGTGGAGCGGGAGCACAGATACGCAGTATTTT. Its translation: CSVGGWSGSTDTQYF.

The rearrangement links TRBV5-6 to TRBJ1-2; D possibly corresponds to TRBD1 (5 bases). The CDR3 loop spans 15 amino acids. V was cut by 1 base and J by 4 bases, with 14 bases left in between. From germline, CDR1 is SGHDT and CDR2 YYEEEE. In DNA form, the CDR3 reads TGTGCCAGCAGCTTGAGAGGCAGGGACCCCTATGGCTACACCTTC. The encoded protein is CASSLRGRDPYGYTF.

The CDR3 region is CAISDRGSGTGFSPLHF. The CDR3, as DNA: TGTGCCATCAGTGACCGCGGAAGTGGGACAGGGTTTTCACCCCTCCACTTT. V and J are TRBV10-3 and TRBJ1-6, with 9 bases that match TRBD1. The CDR3 totals 17 residues. J gave up 9 bases and V 3 bases, and 12 bases lay outside the gene matches. Germline V gene sequence: CDR1 ENHRY, CDR2 SYGVKD.